Listed here are 15 T cell receptor beta chains from one sample, sequenced in a study of cytotoxic CD8 clonotypes in ibrutinib-treated CLL. The method was immunoSEQ multiplex PCR; TCRdb's version includes in-frame clones alone and lacks a portion of them. The sample consists of approximately 190,000 clones, roughly 79% of them appearing once. Here the sequenced sample was PBMCs, taken after 12 months of ibrutinib treatment. The receptors were gathered from a human donor with chronic lymphocytic leukemia.

This chain joins TRBV15 and TRBJ1-1; the match to TRBD1 covers 9 bases. Germline V lookup: CDR1 LNHNV, CDR2 YYDKDF (reference sequence). The CDR3 runs 14 residues. The V and J ends lost 6 bases and 0 bases, in that order; junction bases with no gene match: 2. In DNA form, the CDR3 reads TGTGCCACCAGTTGGGACAGGGTGAACACTGAAGCTTTCTTT. This gives the protein CATSWDRVNTEAFF.

The CDR3 region has the DNA TGTGCCAGTAGTATAGATTTGGGGGCAACTGAAGCTTTCTTT. Translated: CASSIDLGATEAFF. The chain couples TRBV19 to TRBJ1-1, with D perhaps TRBD1 (6 bases). CDR1 is LNHDA, CDR2 SQIVND, per germline (reference sequence). V lost 0 bases and J lost 5, with 10 bases in between. CDR3 size: 14 residues.

The rearrangement joins TRBV5-1 to TRBJ2-1; weak D call: TRBD2 (6 bases). The CDR3 totals 12 residues. V was cut by 3 bases and J by 11 bases, with 12 bases left in between. Per germline, CDR1 SGHRS and CDR2 YFSETQ. This CDR3 is CASSWDSDKQFF. Written as DNA, the CDR3 is TGCGCCAGCAGCTGGGACTCCGACAAGCAGTTCTTC. Full variable domain (missing parts from reference TRBV5-1 and TRBJ2-1): KAGVTQTPRYLIKTRGQQVTLSCSPISGHRSVSWYQQTPGQGLQFLFEYFSETQRNKGNFPGRFSGRQFSNSRSEMNVSTLELGDSALYLCASSWDSDKQFFGPGTRLTVL.

This clone was found once. The chain has TRBV5-6 and TRBJ1-3; D uncertain. The germline V gene has CDR1 SGHDT and CDR2 YYEEEE. The CDR3 spans 15 residues. Between the trimmed V and J ends, which lost 0 bases and 0 bases, there was a span of 7 bases. The CDR3 DNA follows: TGTGCCAGCAGCTTGGGGACGAGCTCTGGAAACACCATATATTTT. Translating gives CASSLGTSSGNTIYF.

The chain couples TRBV5-1 to TRBJ2-5; TRBD2 matches 9 bases. The CDR3 spans 17 residues. Germline-derived CDR1 and CDR2 are SGHRS and YFSETQ. V shed 0 bases, J shed 4 bases, and the junction held 10 bases outside the gene matches. The CDR3 DNA reads TGCGCCAGCAGCTTGGCGGCGCGGGGGGGCTTAGGAGAGACCCAGTACTTC. Amino acids: CASSLAARGGLGETQYF.

This clone has just one count. This sample includes further DNA sequences coding for the same CDR3. V is TRBV5-6 and J is TRBJ1-1; D gene ambiguous. The V gene lost 0 bases and the J gene lost 3 bases, with 6 bases spanning the gap. Per germline, CDR1 SGHDT and CDR2 YYEEEE. The CDR3 runs 13 residues. DNA for the CDR3: TGTGCCAGCAGCTTGGCCGGGGACACTGAAGCTTTCTTT. As protein: CASSLAGDTEAFF. The full variable domain, its missing parts supplied by reference TRBV5-6 and TRBJ1-1, is DAGVTQSPTHLIKTRGQQVTLRCSPKSGHDTVSWYQQALGQGPQFIFQYYEEEERQRGNFPDRFSGHQFPNYSSELNVNALLLGDSALYLCASSLAGDTEAFFGQGTRLTVV.

V gene TRBV11-2 combines with J gene TRBJ2-5; TRBD2 agrees at 8 bases. The CDR3 runs 14 residues. Unmatched junction bases numbered 13, after V lost 3 bases and J lost 13 bases. Germline CDR1 SGHAT, CDR2 FQNNGV. Here the CDR3 DNA reads TGTGCCAGCAGCTTCGAACTAGCGGCCGCCCCCGCGTACTTC. Amino acid sequence: CASSFELAAAPAYF.

The chain joins TRBV7-9 to TRBJ1-6; maybe TRBD1 (6 bases). The length of the CDR3 is 14 residues. Germline V gene sequence: CDR1 SEHNR, CDR2 FQNEAQ (reference sequence). The V end was cut by 3 bases, the J end by 14 bases, with 17 bases between. The CDR3 reads CASSLDSIRVTLHF. CDR3 sequence (DNA): TGTGCCAGCAGCTTGGACAGTATTCGGGTGACCCTCCACTTT.

The chain uses TRBV9 and TRBJ2-7, with D perhaps matching TRBD1 or TRBD2 (5 bases each). Germline V CDR1 and CDR2: SGDLS, YYNGEE. Trimming shortened V by 4 bases and J by 6 bases, and 20 bases separated the two germline ends. The CDR3 totals 15 residues. The DNA of the CDR3 is TGTGCCAGCAGCCCATCAGGGAGCCCGGTTGTCGAGCAGTACTTC. It specifies CASSPSGSPVVEQYF.

The chain uses TRBV7-2 and TRBJ2-7; the D is unclear. This CDR3 region has 15 residues. V lost 1 base and J 2 bases, leaving 12 bases between the germline ends. From germline, CDR1 is SGHTA and CDR2 FQGNSA. The CDR3 loop is CASSLEAGRTYEQYF. DNA of the CDR3: TGTGCCAGCAGCTTAGAGGCTGGCAGAACCTACGAGCAGTACTTC.

This chain joins TRBV19 and TRBJ2-7; the D is unclear. The CDR3 length is 11 residues. Per the germline V gene, CDR1 is LNHDA and CDR2 is SQIVND (reference sequence). The V gene lost 4 bases and the J gene lost 1 base, with 2 bases spanning the gap. The CDR3 spells CASSKSYEQYF. DNA for the CDR3: TGTGCCAGTAGTAAGTCCTACGAGCAGTACTTC.

The rearrangement links TRBV5-1 to TRBJ1-1; 7 bases align to TRBD1. Per germline, CDR1 SGHRS and CDR2 YFSETQ. The CDR3 spans 16 residues. Trimming removed 1 base from V and 0 bases from J; junction bases left unmatched: 6. The CDR3 here is CASSLRDSNMNTEAFF. CDR3 coding DNA: TGCGCCAGCAGCTTGCGGGACAGCAACATGAACACTGAAGCTTTCTTT.

The chain joins TRBV5-1 to TRBJ2-3; no clear D gene. V lost 2 bases and J lost 1, with 8 bases in between. Germline CDR1 is SGHRS and CDR2 is YFSETQ. This CDR3 spans 14 amino acids. As DNA, the CDR3 is TGCGCCAGCAGCTTTTCAGTCCGCACAGATACGCAGTATTTT. Translating gives CASSFSVRTDTQYF.

This clone has more than one count but fewer than ten. This chain connects TRBV27 to TRBJ1-3; D is uncertain. CDR1 and CDR2 (germline): MNHEY, SMNVEV (reference sequence). CDR3 length: 14 residues. The germline V and J ends were trimmed by 1 base and 0 bases, with 4 bases remaining between them. Here the CDR3 reads CASSLYGSGNTIYF. The CDR3, as DNA: TGTGCCAGCAGTTTATACGGCTCTGGAAACACCATATATTTT.

The chain is built from TRBV5-1 and TRBJ2-3; D gene unclear. The CDR3 is 15 residues long. The germline V and J ends were trimmed by 3 bases and 2 bases, with 13 bases remaining between them. Germline lookup yields CDR1 SGHRS and CDR2 YFSETQ. The CDR3 DNA sequence: TGCGCCAGCAGCTCGCCCAGTGGACCCACAGATACGCAGTATTTT. It is translated as CASSSPSGPTDTQYF.